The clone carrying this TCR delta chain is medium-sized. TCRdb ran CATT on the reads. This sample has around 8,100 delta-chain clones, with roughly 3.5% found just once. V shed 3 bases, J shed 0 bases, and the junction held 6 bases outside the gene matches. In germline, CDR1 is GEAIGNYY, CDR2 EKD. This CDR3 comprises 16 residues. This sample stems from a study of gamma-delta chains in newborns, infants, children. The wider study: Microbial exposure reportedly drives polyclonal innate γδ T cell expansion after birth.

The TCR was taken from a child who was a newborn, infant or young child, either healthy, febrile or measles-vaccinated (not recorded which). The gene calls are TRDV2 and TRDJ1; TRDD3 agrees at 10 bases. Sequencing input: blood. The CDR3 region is CACDPRTGGYTDKLIF. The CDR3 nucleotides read TGTGCCTGTGACCCACGTACTGGGGGATACACCGATAAACTCATCTTT.